This T cell receptor beta chain was identified during a study of chronic HIV infection and antiretroviral therapy. TCRdb re-called the 5' RACE reads through MiXCR, storing one row per CDR3 protein. The sample lists more than 30,000 distinct CDR3 sequences, under 9.5% occurring once. Trimming cost V 9 bases and J 1 base, with 13 bases left between them. This CDR3 has 13 residues. From germline, CDR1 is SNHLY and CDR2 FYNNEI. The V gene is TRBV2, the J gene TRBJ2-7, with D perhaps given as TRBD1 or TRBD2 (5 bases each). The sequence came from an adult who had HIV and had not received antiretroviral therapy, or was an uninfected healthy control (not recorded which). The specimen sequenced was peripheral blood. The CDR3 spells CARRGRDSYEQYF. The DNA of the CDR3 is TGTGCCAGGAGGGGCAGGGATTCCTACGAGCAGTACTTC.